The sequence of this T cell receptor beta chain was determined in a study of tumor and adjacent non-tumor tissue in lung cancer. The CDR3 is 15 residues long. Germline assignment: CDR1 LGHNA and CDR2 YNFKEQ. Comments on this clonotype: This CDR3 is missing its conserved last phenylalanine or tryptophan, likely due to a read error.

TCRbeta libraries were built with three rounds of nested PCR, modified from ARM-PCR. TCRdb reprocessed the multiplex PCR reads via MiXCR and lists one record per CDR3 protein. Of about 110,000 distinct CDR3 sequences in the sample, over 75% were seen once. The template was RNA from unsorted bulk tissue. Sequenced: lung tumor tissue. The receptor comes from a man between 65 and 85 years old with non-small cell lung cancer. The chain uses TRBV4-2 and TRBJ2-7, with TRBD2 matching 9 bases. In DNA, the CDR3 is TGTGCCAACAGCCAAGTTGCCCTAGCGGGGAACGAGCAGTACTAC. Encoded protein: CANSQVALAGNEQYY.